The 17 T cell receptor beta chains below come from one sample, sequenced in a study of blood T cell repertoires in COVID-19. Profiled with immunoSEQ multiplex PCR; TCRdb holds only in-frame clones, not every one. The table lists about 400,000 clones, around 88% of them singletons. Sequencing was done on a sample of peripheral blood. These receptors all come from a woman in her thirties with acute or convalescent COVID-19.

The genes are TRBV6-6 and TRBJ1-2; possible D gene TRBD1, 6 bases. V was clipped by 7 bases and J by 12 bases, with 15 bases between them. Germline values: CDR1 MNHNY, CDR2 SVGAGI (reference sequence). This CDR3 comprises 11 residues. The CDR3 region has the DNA TGTGCCAGCAAGGGGGGGGATTTGGACACCTTC. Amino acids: CASKGGDLDTF.

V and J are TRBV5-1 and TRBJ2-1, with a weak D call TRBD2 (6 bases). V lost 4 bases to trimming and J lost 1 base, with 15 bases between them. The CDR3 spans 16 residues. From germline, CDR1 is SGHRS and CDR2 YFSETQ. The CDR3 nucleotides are TGCGCCAGCAGCCCGAACCCGGGGGTTTCCTACAATGAGCAGTTCTTC. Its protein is CASSPNPGVSYNEQFF.

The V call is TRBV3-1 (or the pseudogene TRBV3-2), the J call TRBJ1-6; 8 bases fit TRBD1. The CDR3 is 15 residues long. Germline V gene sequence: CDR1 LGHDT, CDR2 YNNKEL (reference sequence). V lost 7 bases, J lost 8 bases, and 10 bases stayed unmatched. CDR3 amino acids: CASNSGTGIHSPLHF. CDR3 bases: TGTGCCAGCAACAGTGGGACAGGAATTCATTCACCCCTCCACTTT.

CDR3 loop: CASSQVFSGQGAGRIQYF. DNA for the CDR3: TGCGCCAGCAGCCAAGTTTTTTCAGGACAGGGCGCTGGAAGGATTCAGTACTTC. The chain carries TRBV4-1 and TRBJ2-4, with TRBD1 matching 8 bases. Germline trimming cut 1 base from V and 10 bases from J; bases unmatched to any gene: 18. The germline V gene has CDR1 MGHRA and CDR2 YSYEKL. CDR3 size: 18 residues.

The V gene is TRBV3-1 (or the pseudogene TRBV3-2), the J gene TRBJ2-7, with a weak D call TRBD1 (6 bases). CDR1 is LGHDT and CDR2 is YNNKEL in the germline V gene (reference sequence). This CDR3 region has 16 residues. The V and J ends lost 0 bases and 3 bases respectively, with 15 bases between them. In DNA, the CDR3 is TGTGCCAGCAGCCAAGATTGGACAGCCTACCTCTACGAGCAGTACTTC. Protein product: CASSQDWTAYLYEQYF.

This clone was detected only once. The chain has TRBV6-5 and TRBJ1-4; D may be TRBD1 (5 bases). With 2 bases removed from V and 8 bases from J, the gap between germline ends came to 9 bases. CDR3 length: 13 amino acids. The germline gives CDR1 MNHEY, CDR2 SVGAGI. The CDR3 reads CASSYRTSEKLFF. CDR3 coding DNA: TGTGCCAGCAGTTACCGGACATCAGAAAAACTGTTTTTT.

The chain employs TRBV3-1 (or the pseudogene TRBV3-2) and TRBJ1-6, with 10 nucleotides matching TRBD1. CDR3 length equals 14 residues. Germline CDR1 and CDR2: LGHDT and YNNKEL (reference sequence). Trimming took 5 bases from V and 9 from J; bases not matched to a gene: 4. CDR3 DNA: TGTGCCAGCAGCGCCCGGGACAGGGGTTCACCCCTCCACTTT. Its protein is CASSARDRGSPLHF.

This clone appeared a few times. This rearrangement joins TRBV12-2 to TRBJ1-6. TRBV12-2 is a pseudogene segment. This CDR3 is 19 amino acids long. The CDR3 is CASRLARFWDSFSHSPLHF. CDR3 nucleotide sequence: TGTGCAAGTCGCTTAGCGAGGTTCTGGGACTCCTTCTCCCATTCACCCCTCCACTTT.

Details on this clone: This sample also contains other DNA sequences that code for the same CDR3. The CDR3 bases are TGCAGCGTTGCCGGGAGCTCCTACGAGCAGTACTTC. Amino acid sequence: CSVAGSSYEQYF. The J gene is TRBJ2-7, the V gene TRBV29-1; possible D gene TRBD2, 6 bases. Between the trimmed V and J ends, which lost 4 bases and 0 bases, there was a span of 7 bases. From germline, CDR1 is SQVTM and CDR2 ANQGSEA. CDR3 length: 12 amino acids.

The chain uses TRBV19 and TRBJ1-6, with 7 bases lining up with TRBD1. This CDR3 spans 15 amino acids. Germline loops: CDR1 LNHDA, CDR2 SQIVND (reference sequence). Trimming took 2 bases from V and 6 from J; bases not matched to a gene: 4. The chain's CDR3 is CASSIRGPPNSPLHF. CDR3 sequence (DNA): TGTGCCAGTAGTATAAGGGGGCCGCCTAATTCACCCCTCCACTTT.

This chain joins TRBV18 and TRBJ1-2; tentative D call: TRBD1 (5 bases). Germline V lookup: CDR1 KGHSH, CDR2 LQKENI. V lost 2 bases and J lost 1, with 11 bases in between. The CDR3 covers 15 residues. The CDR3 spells CASSPSGRGNYGYTF. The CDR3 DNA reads TGTGCCAGCTCACCATCGGGGAGGGGTAACTATGGCTACACCTTC.

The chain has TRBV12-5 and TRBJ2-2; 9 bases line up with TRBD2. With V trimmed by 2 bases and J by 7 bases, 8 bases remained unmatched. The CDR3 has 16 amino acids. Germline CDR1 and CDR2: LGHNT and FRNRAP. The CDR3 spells CASGLNAGGPIGELFF. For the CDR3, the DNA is TGTGCTAGTGGTTTGAACGCGGGGGGGCCTATCGGGGAGCTGTTTTTT.

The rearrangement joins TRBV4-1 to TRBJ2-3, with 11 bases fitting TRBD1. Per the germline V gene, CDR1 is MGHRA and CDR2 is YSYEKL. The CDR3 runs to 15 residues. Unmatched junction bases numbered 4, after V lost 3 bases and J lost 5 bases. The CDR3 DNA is TGCGCCAGCAGCCAGGACAGGGGGCGCAGAGATACGCAGTATTTT. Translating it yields CASSQDRGRRDTQYF.

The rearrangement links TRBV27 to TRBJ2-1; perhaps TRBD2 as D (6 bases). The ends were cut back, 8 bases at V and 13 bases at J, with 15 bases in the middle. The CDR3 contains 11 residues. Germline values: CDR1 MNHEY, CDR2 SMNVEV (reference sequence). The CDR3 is CASGRTPAQFF. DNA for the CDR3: TGTGCCAGCGGGAGGACACCGGCCCAGTTCTTC.

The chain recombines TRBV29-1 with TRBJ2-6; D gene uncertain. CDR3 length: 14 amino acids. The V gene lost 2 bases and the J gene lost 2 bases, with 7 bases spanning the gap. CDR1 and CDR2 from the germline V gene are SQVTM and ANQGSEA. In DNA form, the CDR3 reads TGCAGCGTTGAATTAGAGGCTGGGGCCAACGTCCTGACTTTC. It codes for CSVELEAGANVLTF.

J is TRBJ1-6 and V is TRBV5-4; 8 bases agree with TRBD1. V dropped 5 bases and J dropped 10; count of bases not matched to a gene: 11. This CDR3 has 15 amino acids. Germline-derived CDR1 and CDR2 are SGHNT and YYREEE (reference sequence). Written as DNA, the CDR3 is TGTGCCAGCAGTTTGAAACAGGGGGTCGGATCACCCCTCCACTTT. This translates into CASSLKQGVGSPLHF.

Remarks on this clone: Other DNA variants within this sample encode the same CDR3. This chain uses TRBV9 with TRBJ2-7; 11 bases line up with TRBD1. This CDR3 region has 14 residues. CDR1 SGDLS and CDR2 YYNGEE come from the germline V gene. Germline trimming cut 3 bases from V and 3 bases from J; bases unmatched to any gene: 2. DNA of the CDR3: TGTGCCAGCAGCGCCGGGACAGGGGGCTACGAGCAGTACTTC. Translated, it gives CASSAGTGGYEQYF.